Listed below are T cell receptor beta chains from one sample, sequenced in a study of beta chain features in type 1 diabetes. Here immunoSEQ multiplex PCR was the method, and the copy in TCRdb shows in-frame clones only, minus some. The table shows more than 300,000 clones, with more than 13% occurring only once. The sample taken for sequencing was naive CD4+ T cells from blood. The receptors shown here come from a woman between 18 and 29 years old in good health. The CDR3 runs from the conserved cysteine through the conserved F or W. D genes are given only for firm matches. Not every row has a clone size; where given, it reads once, few, many or a size class.

>-|TRBV7-9|TRBJ2-5|-
TGTGCCAGCAGCTTAGTACCCGAGGAGGTAGAGACCCAGTACTTC
CASSLVPEEVETQYF
>-|TRBV23-1|TRBJ2-3|-
TGCGCCAGCAAAAACAGGGTCGGCAGGTTAGATACGCAGTATTTT
CASKNRVGRLDTQYF
>-|TRBV2|TRBJ2-7|TRBD2
TGTGCCAGCAGTGCCGGGACTAGTATTGGCGAGCAGTACTTC
CASSAGTSIGEQYF
>-|TRBV5-1|TRBJ2-1|-
TGCGCCAGCAGCTCGGTCGGCAGGCACAATGAGCAGTTCTTC
CASSSVGRHNEQFF
>few|TRBV7-8|TRBJ1-5|-
TGTGCCAGCAGCTTAGGCTACAGCCCTAATCAGCCCCAGCATTTT
CASSLGYSPNQPQHF
>-|TRBV7-9|TRBJ1-3|-
TGTGCCAGCAGCTTAGTAGGTGGGGGACATTTCTCTGGAAACACCATATATTTT
CASSLVGGGHFSGNTIYF
>-|TRBV7-9|TRBJ2-3|-
TGTGCCAGCAGCAATCCTAGGGCAGGGATGAAATACGCACGGTATTTT
CASSNPRAGMKYARYF
>once|TRBV30|TRBJ1-5|-
TGTGCCTGGAGTGTAAAGTTGGTACAGAGCAATCAGCCCCAGCATTTT
CAWSVKLVQSNQPQHF
>-|TRBV19|TRBJ2-1|TRBD1
TGTGCCAGTAGTACCTACCGGCAGGGGGTCTACAATGAGCAGTTCTTC
CASSTYRQGVYNEQFF
>few|TRBV28|TRBJ1-1|TRBD1
TGTGCCAGCAGTTTATTTCAAAGATTGAGACAGGGTGAAGCTTTCTTT
CASSLFQRLRQGEAFF
>-|TRBV11-2|TRBJ1-4|-
TGTGCCAGCAGTCAGACAAATGAAAAACTGTTTTTT
CASSQTNEKLFF
>-|TRBV5-6|TRBJ1-4|-
TGTGCCAGCAATGGGCAGCCTAATGAAAAACTGTTTTTT
CASNGQPNEKLFF
>-|TRBV30|TRBJ2-1|TRBD2
TGTGCCTGGAAAATAGGGACTAGCGGGAGTGATGAGCAGTTCTTC
CAWKIGTSGSDEQFF
>few|TRBV5-6|TRBJ2-6|-
TGTGCCAGCAGCTCGGGGACACCTATCTCTGGGGCCAACGTCCTGACTTTC
CASSSGTPISGANVLTF